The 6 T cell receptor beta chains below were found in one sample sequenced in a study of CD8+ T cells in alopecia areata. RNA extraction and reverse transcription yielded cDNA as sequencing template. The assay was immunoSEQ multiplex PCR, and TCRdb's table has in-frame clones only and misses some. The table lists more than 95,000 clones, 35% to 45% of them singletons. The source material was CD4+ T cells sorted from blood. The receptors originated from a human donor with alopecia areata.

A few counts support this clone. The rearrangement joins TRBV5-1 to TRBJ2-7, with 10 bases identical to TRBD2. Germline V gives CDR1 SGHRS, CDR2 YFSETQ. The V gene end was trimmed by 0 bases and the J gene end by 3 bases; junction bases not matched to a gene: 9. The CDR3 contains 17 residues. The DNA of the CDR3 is TGCGCCAGCAGCTTGGCTTCTAGCGGGGGAGTATACTACGAGCAGTACTTC. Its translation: CASSLASSGGVYYEQYF.

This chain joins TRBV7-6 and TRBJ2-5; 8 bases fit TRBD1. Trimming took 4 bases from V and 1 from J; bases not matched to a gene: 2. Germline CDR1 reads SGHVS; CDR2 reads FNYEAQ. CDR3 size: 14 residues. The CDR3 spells CASSSTGVQETQYF. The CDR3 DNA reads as TGTGCCAGCAGCTCGACAGGGGTCCAAGAGACCCAGTACTTC. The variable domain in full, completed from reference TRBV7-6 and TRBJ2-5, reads GAGVSQSPRYKVTKRGQDVALRCDPISGHVSLYWYRQALGQGPEFLTYFNYEAQQDKSGLPNDRFSAERPEGSISTLTIQRTEQRDSAMYRCASSSTGVQETQYFGPGTRLLVL.

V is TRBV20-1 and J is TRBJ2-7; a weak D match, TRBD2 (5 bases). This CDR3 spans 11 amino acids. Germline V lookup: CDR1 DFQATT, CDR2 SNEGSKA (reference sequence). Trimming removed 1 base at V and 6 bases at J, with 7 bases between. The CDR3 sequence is CSARVRGEQYF. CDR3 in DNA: TGCAGTGCTAGAGTTCGGGGCGAGCAGTACTTC.

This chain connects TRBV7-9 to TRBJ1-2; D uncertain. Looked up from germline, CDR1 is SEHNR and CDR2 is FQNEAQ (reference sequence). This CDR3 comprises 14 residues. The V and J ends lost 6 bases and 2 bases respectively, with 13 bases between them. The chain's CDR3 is CASRRSESNYGYTF. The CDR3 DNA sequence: TGTGCCAGCAGAAGATCGGAGAGCAACTATGGCTACACCTTC.

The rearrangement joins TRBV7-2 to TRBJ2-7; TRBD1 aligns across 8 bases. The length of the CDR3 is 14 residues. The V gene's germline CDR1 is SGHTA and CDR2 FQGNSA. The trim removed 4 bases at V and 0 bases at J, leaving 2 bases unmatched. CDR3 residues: CASSYTGGSYEQYF. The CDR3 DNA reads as TGTGCCAGCAGCTACACAGGGGGCTCCTACGAGCAGTACTTC.

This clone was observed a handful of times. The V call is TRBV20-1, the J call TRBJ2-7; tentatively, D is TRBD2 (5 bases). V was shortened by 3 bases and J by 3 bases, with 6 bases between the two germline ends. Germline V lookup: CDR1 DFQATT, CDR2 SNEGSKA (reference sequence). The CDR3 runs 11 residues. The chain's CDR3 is CSARDFYEQYF. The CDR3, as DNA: TGCAGTGCTAGGGACTTCTACGAGCAGTACTTC.